These 23 T cell receptor beta chains were sequenced from one sample in a study of HIV-infected patients and healthy controls. Reverse transcription used around 480 ng RNA and constant-region primers for alpha and beta. Each of the alpha and beta chains got its own library through chain-specific third strand synthesis with indices. TCRdb ran MiXCR on the 5' RACE reads and lists one entry per CDR3 protein. Of about 8,000 distinct CDR3 sequences in the sample, around 6.7% were seen once. Follow-up blood was drawn about 14 weeks, roughly three months, after antiretroviral therapy began. Whole blood was used without fractionation, so all unsorted peripheral T cells were included. The specimen was blood, collected during antiretroviral therapy. The receptors originated from an adult with HIV infection.

Ten or more counts support this clonotype. The library was prepared for alpha chains; this beta chain is a stray read, so its frequency means little. The chain joins TRBV5-5 to TRBJ1-4, with no clear D. Germline values: CDR1 SGHKS, CDR2 YYEKEE (reference sequence). The CDR3 covers 14 residues. V lost 4 bases and J lost 4, with 11 bases in between. The CDR3 sequence is CASSIRPLNEKLFF. The CDR3 DNA sequence: TGTGCCAGCAGCATTCGGCCCCTTAATGAAAAACTGTTTTTT.

This clonotype was observed at least ten times. This beta chain came through as a stray read in a library set up for alpha chains, and its size says little. The chain carries TRBV20-1 and TRBJ1-2; D call uncertain. Germline V gene sequence: CDR1 DFQATT, CDR2 SNEGSKA (reference sequence). CDR3 length: 11 residues. Trimming took off 3 bases at V and 5 bases at J, with 7 bases between the two ends. Written as DNA, the CDR3 is TGCAGTGCTAGTCTTGAGTATGGCTACACCTTC. Its protein is CSASLEYGYTF.

This clonotype was recorded many times. A library prepared for alpha chains yielded this beta chain as an off-target read; its size is of little meaning. The chain carries TRBV3-1 and TRBJ2-5; 8 nucleotides align to TRBD1. The CDR3 is 16 amino acids. V dropped 6 bases and J dropped 0; count of bases not matched to a gene: 9. Per the germline V gene, CDR1 is LGHDT and CDR2 is YNNKEL (reference sequence). CDR3 bases: TGTGCCAGCAGTCAACCCGGGACAGGTTACCAAGAGACCCAGTACTTC. It encodes CASSQPGTGYQETQYF.

In this sample, this clonotype is medium-sized (0.01 to 0.1%). A library made for alpha chains picked up this beta chain off target, so its size means little. The rearrangement joins TRBV29-1 to TRBJ2-7, with TRBD2 as a possible D gene (5 bases). CDR3 size: 12 residues. Trimming took off 1 base at V and 6 bases at J, with 10 bases between the two ends. Germline CDR1 is SQVTM and CDR2 is ANQGSEA. The CDR3 DNA reads TGCAGCGTTGAAGGGGGAGAGCCCGAGCAGTACTTC. Protein product: CSVEGGEPEQYF.

Ten or more counts support this clonotype. This beta chain came through as a stray read in a library set up for alpha chains, and its size says little. V and J are TRBV12-3 or TRBV12-4 and TRBJ2-7, with TRBD1 matching over 7 bases. CDR3 length: 16 amino acids. The J segment lost 4 bases and the V segment lost 2 bases, leaving 11 bases of the junction unmatched. Here the CDR3 reads CASSLWTGRGWYEQYF. CDR3 sequence (DNA): TGTGCCAGCAGTTTATGGACAGGCAGGGGTTGGTACGAGCAGTACTTC.

This clonotype is labeled medium-sized. This beta chain is a stray sequence in a library constructed for alpha chains; its clone size is not meaningful. This chain connects TRBV28 to TRBJ2-2, with D possibly TRBD1 on 5 matching bases. Per germline, CDR1 MDHEN and CDR2 SYDVKM. Deletions cut 5 bases from V and 2 bases from J, with 12 bases between. The CDR3 totals 15 residues. The CDR3 DNA reads as TGTGCCAGCAGTCAAGACAGTTCCAACACCGGGGAGCTGTTTTTT. This gives the protein CASSQDSSNTGELFF.

By proportion, this clonotype is medium-sized. Since it is a stray read in a library aimed at alpha chains, this beta chain has a size that is not meaningful. The rearrangement links TRBV20-1 to TRBJ2-1, with a tentative D call TRBD2 (5 bases). In germline, CDR1 is DFQATT, CDR2 SNEGSKA (reference sequence). The CDR3 sequence is 16 residues long. V was pared by 2 bases and J by 0 bases, with 14 bases between. CDR3 in amino acids: CSARPLLESSYNEQFF. CDR3 coding DNA: TGCAGTGCTAGACCTTTACTAGAGAGCTCCTACAATGAGCAGTTCTTC.

This clonotype was picked up many times. Being off target in a library aimed at alpha chains, this beta chain has a size of little meaning. The chain has TRBV5-1 and TRBJ2-1; 8 bases agree with TRBD2. V lost 5 bases, J lost 6 bases, and 10 bases stayed unmatched. Germline V gives CDR1 SGHRS, CDR2 YFSETQ. This CDR3 contains 15 residues. CDR3 DNA: TGCGCCAGCAGACGAGCGGGAGCAATAAGCAATGAGCAGTTCTTC. Translated: CASRRAGAISNEQFF.

This clonotype is categorized as medium-sized (0.01 to 0.1%). This beta chain turned up in a library designed for alpha chains; as an off-target read, its abundance says little. The chain has TRBV2 and TRBJ2-3; 7 nucleotides align to TRBD2. The CDR3 sequence is 16 residues long. V gave up 6 bases and J gave up 2 bases; unmatched junction bases: 11. Germline CDR1 is SNHLY and CDR2 is FYNNEI. CDR3 sequence: CASSDGRDHLTDTQYF. Written as DNA, the CDR3 is TGTGCCAGCAGCGATGGGAGGGACCACCTCACAGATACGCAGTATTTT.

This clonotype was counted a few times. As an off-target read in a library built for alpha chains, this beta chain has a frequency of little significance. The V and J genes are TRBV19 and TRBJ2-1; D tentatively reads TRBD1 or TRBD2 (5 bases each). The CDR3 runs to 14 residues. The germline V gene has CDR1 LNHDA and CDR2 SQIVND (reference sequence). Trimming cost V 5 bases and J 9 bases, with 17 bases left between them. CDR3 nucleotides: TGTGCCAGTAGTTCTTACCCTCGGGACGGTGAGCAGTTCTTC. The encoded protein is CASSSYPRDGEQFF. The whole variable domain, remainder taken from reference TRBV19 and TRBJ2-1, is DGGITQSPKYLFRKEGQNVTLSCEQNLNHDAMYWYRQDPGQGLRLIYYSQIVNDFQKGDIAEGYSVSREKKESFPLTVTSAQKNPTAFYLCASSSYPRDGEQFFGPGTRLTVL.

This clonotype was observed at least ten times. The library was built for alpha chains, so this beta chain is an off-target read and its size means little. This sequence joins TRBV20-1 and TRBJ2-5; 8 bases agree with TRBD2. After removal of 5 bases from V and 6 bases from J, the junction contained 14 bases not matched to a gene. Germline-derived CDR1 and CDR2 are DFQATT and SNEGSKA (reference sequence). CDR3 length equals 15 residues. CDR3 region: CSAEAPSGGLKTQYF. DNA for the CDR3: TGCAGTGCTGAAGCCCCCAGCGGGGGTTTGAAGACCCAGTACTTC.

Note on this clonotype: Being off target in a library aimed at alpha chains, this beta chain has a size of little meaning. The V and J genes are TRBV28 and TRBJ2-4; tentatively, D is TRBD2 (5 bases). The V end lost 3 bases, the J end lost 1 base, and 19 bases lay between the germline ends. The CDR3 length is 18 residues. Germline-derived CDR1 and CDR2 are MDHEN and SYDVKM. In DNA, the CDR3 is TGTGCCAGCAGTTTCTCGTCGATCGGGGTTTGGGCCAAAAACATTCAGTACTTC. Its translation: CASSFSSIGVWAKNIQYF.

This clonotype is medium-sized (0.01 to 0.1%) in the sample. The library was designed around alpha chains, so this beta chain is a stray read whose abundance carries little weight. V is TRBV3-1 and J is TRBJ2-3, with D tentatively TRBD1 (5 bases). CDR1 and CDR2 from the germline V gene are LGHDT and YNNKEL (reference sequence). This CDR3 is built from 15 residues. V was shortened by 1 base and J by 3 bases, with 11 bases between the two germline ends. CDR3 loop: CASSQGPGITDTQYF. CDR3 sequence (DNA): TGTGCCAGCAGCCAAGGTCCAGGGATTACAGATACGCAGTATTTT.

Judged by abundance, this clonotype is medium-sized. Since the library was made to target alpha chains, this beta chain is a stray read and its abundance is not meaningful. V gene TRBV7-8 combines with J gene TRBJ2-1, with D possibly matching TRBD2 (7 bases). Germline V CDR1 and CDR2: SGHVS, FQNEAQ. This CDR3 spans 16 amino acids. The germline V and J ends were trimmed by 2 bases and 2 bases, with 13 bases remaining between them. CDR3 loop: CASSLLNGGPYNEQFF. Written as DNA, the CDR3 is TGTGCCAGCAGCTTATTGAACGGGGGGCCCTACAATGAGCAGTTCTTC.

This clonotype counts as medium-sized. The size of this beta chain means little, since it is a stray read in a library made for alpha chains. This rearrangement joins TRBV12-3 or TRBV12-4 to TRBJ2-5; 9 bases fit TRBD2. V was clipped by 5 bases and J by 3 bases; unmatched bases: 4. This CDR3 is built from 14 residues. The CDR3 DNA reads as TGTGCCAGCAGTGCTTGGACTAGCGAAGAGACCCAGTACTTC. This translates into CASSAWTSEETQYF.

This clonotype was counted ten times or more. Being off target in a library aimed at alpha chains, this beta chain has a size of little meaning. V usage is TRBV4-1 and J usage is TRBJ2-7; 9 nucleotides align to TRBD1. Germline values: CDR1 MGHRA, CDR2 YSYEKL. The V gene end was trimmed by 0 bases and the J gene end by 5 bases; junction bases not matched to a gene: 5. This CDR3 is built from 15 residues. CDR3 in amino acids: CASSQDGTGYDEQYF. In DNA, the CDR3 is TGCGCCAGCAGCCAAGATGGGACAGGGTACGACGAGCAGTACTTC.

This clonotype was counted ten times or more. Found in a library prepared for alpha chains, this beta chain is an off-target read, and its abundance has little meaning. The chain couples TRBV3-1 to TRBJ2-2, with TRBD2 matching 14 bases. The CDR3 has 16 residues. V was pared by 4 bases and J by 7 bases, with 5 bases of the junction left unmatched. Germline CDR1 is LGHDT and CDR2 is YNNKEL (reference sequence). CDR3 amino acids: CASSLGLAGEFGELFF. CDR3 DNA sequence: TGTGCCAGCAGCCTGGGACTAGCGGGAGAATTCGGGGAGCTGTTTTTT.

This clonotype was counted at least ten times. This beta chain lies outside the target of a library built for alpha chains; its clone size means little. The chain has TRBV5-1 and TRBJ2-1; the D gene could be TRBD1 or TRBD2 (5 bases each). The CDR3 runs 15 residues. Germline CDR1 reads SGHRS; CDR2 reads YFSETQ. With 5 bases removed from V and 8 bases from J, the gap between germline ends came to 20 bases. CDR3 nucleotide sequence: TGCGCCAGCAGTTCTTTTCCGGGGCCAGGCGATGAGCAGTTCTTC. Encoded protein: CASSSFPGPGDEQFF.

At least ten counts were recorded for this clonotype. This beta chain appears as a stray read in a library generated for alpha chains; its size is not informative. V gene TRBV6-5 combines with J gene TRBJ2-1, with D possibly matching TRBD2 (6 bases). Germline CDR1 reads MNHEY; CDR2 reads SVGAGI. The CDR3 loop spans 13 amino acids. Trimming cost V 6 bases and J 1 base, with 7 bases left between them. The CDR3 here is CASSRESYNEQFF. The CDR3 region has the DNA TGTGCCAGCAGCCGGGAGTCCTACAATGAGCAGTTCTTC.

In its sample, this clonotype is medium-sized. Because this beta chain is a stray read in a library intended to capture alpha chains, its abundance should not be given much weight. V gene TRBV7-9 combines with J gene TRBJ2-1; 9 bases map to TRBD2. The germline V gene encodes CDR1 SEHNR and CDR2 FQNEAQ (reference sequence). The ends lost 4 bases at V and 8 bases at J; junction bases unmatched: 6. The CDR3 consists of 14 residues. The CDR3 protein is CASSWTSEKDEQFF. The CDR3 DNA reads as TGTGCCAGCAGCTGGACTAGCGAAAAAGATGAGCAGTTCTTC. Complete variable domain (other parts from reference TRBV7-9 and TRBJ2-1): DTGVSQNPRHKITKRGQNVTFRCDPISEHNRLYWYRQTLGQGPEFLTYFQNEAQLEKSRLLSDRFSAERPKGSFSTLEIQRTEQGDSAMYLCASSWTSEKDEQFFGPGTRLTVL.

This clonotype was counted ten times or more. A library prepared for alpha chains yielded this beta chain as an off-target read; its size is of little meaning. The chain has TRBV7-2 and TRBJ1-4; 11 bases align to TRBD1. Germline CDR1 SGHTA, CDR2 FQGNSA. The V and J ends lost 4 bases and 7 bases, in that order; junction bases with no gene match: 2. The CDR3 is 14 residues long. This chain's CDR3 is CASSWDRGAEKLFF. The CDR3 DNA follows: TGTGCCAGCAGCTGGGACAGGGGGGCTGAAAAACTGTTTTTT. Using reference TRBV7-2 and TRBJ1-4 for the parts outside the CDR3, the full variable domain is GAGVSQSPSNKVTEKGKDVELRCDPISGHTALYWYRQSLGQGLEFLIYFQGNSAPDKSGLPSDRFSAERTGGSVSTLTIQRTQQEDSAVYLCASSWDRGAEKLFFGSGTQLSVL.

This clonotype is judged medium-sized (0.01 to 0.1%). This beta chain was picked up by a library intended for alpha chains and is off target, so its count carries little meaning. The chain recombines TRBV6-1 with TRBJ2-1; 7 nucleotides line up with TRBD1. The ends lost 6 bases at V and 5 bases at J; junction bases unmatched: 10. Germline V gene sequence: CDR1 MNHNS, CDR2 SASEGT. The CDR3 extends over 15 amino acids. The DNA of the CDR3 is TGTGCCAGCAGAAAAAACAGGGGATGGAACAATGAGCAGTTCTTC. It yields the protein CASRKNRGWNNEQFF.

This clonotype showed up many times. In a library made to pick up alpha chains, this beta chain is a stray read with a size that means little. This sequence joins TRBV27 and TRBJ2-1, with 12 nucleotides matching TRBD2. Germline trimming cut 6 bases from V and 0 bases from J; bases unmatched to any gene: 9. The CDR3 spans 18 residues. In germline, CDR1 is MNHEY, CDR2 SMNVEV (reference sequence). The CDR3 DNA sequence: TGTGCCAGCAGCTCCCACCTAGCGGGAGGGAGCTCCTACAATGAGCAGTTCTTC. Amino acids: CASSSHLAGGSSYNEQFF.